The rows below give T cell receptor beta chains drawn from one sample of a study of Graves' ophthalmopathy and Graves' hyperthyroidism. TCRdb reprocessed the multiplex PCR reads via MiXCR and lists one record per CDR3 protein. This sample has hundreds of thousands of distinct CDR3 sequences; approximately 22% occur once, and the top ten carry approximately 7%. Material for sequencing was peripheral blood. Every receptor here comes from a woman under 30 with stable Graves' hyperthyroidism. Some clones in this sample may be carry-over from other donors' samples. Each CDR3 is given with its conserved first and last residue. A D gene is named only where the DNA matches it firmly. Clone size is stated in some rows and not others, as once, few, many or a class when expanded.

cdr3_nt: TGTGCCAGCTCACCAGGGACTACTCACTACGAGCAGTACTTC; cdr3_aa: CASSPGTTHYEQYF; d_call: TRBD2; clone_size: .; j_call: TRBJ2-7; v_call: TRBV2
cdr3_nt: TGTGCCATCAGCTTAACCTTTGAATCACCCCTCCACTTT; cdr3_aa: CAISLTFESPLHF; d_call: .; clone_size: .; j_call: TRBJ1-6; v_call: TRBV7-9
cdr3_nt: TGTGCCAGCAGCCCTGCCGGGACAGTCTACGAGCAGTACTTC; cdr3_aa: CASSPAGTVYEQYF; d_call: TRBD1; clone_size: few; j_call: TRBJ2-7; v_call: TRBV27
cdr3_nt: TGCGCCAGCAGCAGGGGCGCGCCTTCCTACGAGCAGTACTTC; cdr3_aa: CASSRGAPSYEQYF; d_call: .; clone_size: many; j_call: TRBJ2-7; v_call: TRBV4-1
cdr3_nt: TGTGCCAGCAGCCTCCGGGACAGACTCTACGAGCAGTACTTC; cdr3_aa: CASSLRDRLYEQYF; d_call: TRBD1; clone_size: many; j_call: TRBJ2-7; v_call: TRBV6-1
cdr3_nt: TGCAGCGTTGAAGCCCCAGGGGGTTCTATTTACGAGCAGTACTTC; cdr3_aa: CSVEAPGGSIYEQYF; d_call: TRBD1; clone_size: many; j_call: TRBJ2-7; v_call: TRBV29-1
cdr3_nt: TGTGCCAGCAGGTCACAGGCTAGCAATCAGCCCCAGCATTTT; cdr3_aa: CASRSQASNQPQHF; d_call: .; clone_size: .; j_call: TRBJ1-5; v_call: TRBV12-3/TRBV12-4
cdr3_nt: TGTGCCAGCAGTTTAGTCCGGCCGAGGACCGGGGAGCTGTTTTTT; cdr3_aa: CASSLVRPRTGELFF; d_call: .; clone_size: many; j_call: TRBJ2-2; v_call: TRBV12-3/TRBV12-4
cdr3_nt: TGTGCCAGCAGTCAAAGATCCGCAATATCCCGTGGCTACACCTTC; cdr3_aa: CASSQRSAISRGYTF; d_call: .; clone_size: many; j_call: TRBJ1-2; v_call: TRBV28
cdr3_nt: TGCAGTGCTAGAGATTGGGTAGCCAGACGGTACGAGCAGTACTTC; cdr3_aa: CSARDWVARRYEQYF; d_call: .; clone_size: .; j_call: TRBJ2-7; v_call: TRBV20-1
cdr3_nt: TGTGCCAGCAGTTACGCCTTCCCTGGGGGTGGGGAGCTGTTTTTT; cdr3_aa: CASSYAFPGGGELFF; d_call: .; clone_size: .; j_call: TRBJ2-2; v_call: TRBV6-5
cdr3_nt: TGTGCCAGCTCACAAGCCGACAAGTACGAGCAGTACTTC; cdr3_aa: CASSQADKYEQYF; d_call: .; clone_size: many; j_call: TRBJ2-7; v_call: TRBV18
cdr3_nt: TGCGCCAGCAGCTTAACAGGCGATTCTGGAAACACCATATATTTT; cdr3_aa: CASSLTGDSGNTIYF; d_call: .; clone_size: many; j_call: TRBJ1-3; v_call: TRBV5-1
cdr3_nt: TGTGCCAGCAGTTACAATACCCCCGCTAGGAGATACGAGCAGTACTTC; cdr3_aa: CASSYNTPARRYEQYF; d_call: .; clone_size: .; j_call: TRBJ2-7; v_call: TRBV6-5
cdr3_nt: TGTGCCAGCAGTCTTAGCGTTCCTATCGAGCAGTACTTC; cdr3_aa: CASSLSVPIEQYF; d_call: .; clone_size: many; j_call: TRBJ2-7; v_call: TRBV6-2/TRBV6-3
cdr3_nt: TGTGCCAGCAACGCGGGGGATCGGGGAGTCTATGGCTACACCTTC; cdr3_aa: CASNAGDRGVYGYTF; d_call: .; clone_size: .; j_call: TRBJ1-2; v_call: TRBV6-1
cdr3_nt: TGTGCCACCAGCAGAGTTTCCGGGAAACAAGAGACCCAGTACTTC; cdr3_aa: CATSRVSGKQETQYF; d_call: .; clone_size: .; j_call: TRBJ2-5; v_call: TRBV15
cdr3_nt: TGTGCCAGCAGTTTAGACCAAGGGGGGTACGAGCAGTACTTC; cdr3_aa: CASSLDQGGYEQYF; d_call: .; clone_size: .; j_call: TRBJ2-7; v_call: TRBV12-3/TRBV12-4
cdr3_nt: TGTGCCTGGAGTGCCCACAGGGGGGGCTACACCTTC; cdr3_aa: CAWSAHRGGYTF; d_call: TRBD1; clone_size: .; j_call: TRBJ1-2; v_call: TRBV30
cdr3_nt: TGTGCCAGCACCCTGGGGACGCGGGGGGGCTGGGAGACCCAGTACTTC; cdr3_aa: CASTLGTRGGWETQYF; d_call: TRBD2; clone_size: few; j_call: TRBJ2-5; v_call: TRBV5-5
cdr3_nt: TGCGCCAGCAGCCAGGGAATCCTTAACACCGGGGAGCTGTTTTTT; cdr3_aa: CASSQGILNTGELFF; d_call: .; clone_size: few; j_call: TRBJ2-2; v_call: TRBV4-3
cdr3_nt: TGCAGTGCCGAAGGGACAGGGACGTACTTC; cdr3_aa: CSAEGTGTYF; d_call: TRBD1; clone_size: .; j_call: TRBJ2-7; v_call: TRBV20-1
cdr3_nt: TGTGCCAGCAGTTTCAGGACCGAAGTCTATAATTCACCCCTCCACTTT; cdr3_aa: CASSFRTEVYNSPLHF; d_call: .; clone_size: many; j_call: TRBJ1-6; v_call: TRBV27
cdr3_nt: TGTGCCAGCTCACCACGGGTCGATGGCGGCTACACCTTC; cdr3_aa: CASSPRVDGGYTF; d_call: .; clone_size: many; j_call: TRBJ1-2; v_call: TRBV18
cdr3_nt: TGTGCCAGCGGGACCGGGACAGCGGGGGGCCAGGGAGGCTACACCTTC; cdr3_aa: CASGTGTAGGQGGYTF; d_call: TRBD1; clone_size: .; j_call: TRBJ1-2; v_call: TRBV28
cdr3_nt: TGTGCCAGCAGTTTTTCTGGGGTACCTGGAAACACCATATATTTT; cdr3_aa: CASSFSGVPGNTIYF; d_call: .; clone_size: .; j_call: TRBJ1-3; v_call: TRBV28
cdr3_nt: TGTGCCAGCAGCCAAGATGAACTCCCGAACACTGAAGCTTTCTTT; cdr3_aa: CASSQDELPNTEAFF; d_call: .; clone_size: .; j_call: TRBJ1-1; v_call: TRBV3-1
cdr3_nt: TGTGCCAGCAGACTGACTAGCGGGGACTACGAGCAGTACTTC; cdr3_aa: CASRLTSGDYEQYF; d_call: TRBD2; clone_size: .; j_call: TRBJ2-7; v_call: TRBV3-1
cdr3_nt: TGTGCCAGCAGCCCACGGAGCTCTGGGGCCAACGTCCTGACTTTC; cdr3_aa: CASSPRSSGANVLTF; d_call: .; clone_size: many; j_call: TRBJ2-6; v_call: TRBV11-2
cdr3_nt: TGTGCCTGGAGTGGTCAGGGGGCCGGGGAGCTGTTTTTT; cdr3_aa: CAWSGQGAGELFF; d_call: TRBD1; clone_size: .; j_call: TRBJ2-2; v_call: TRBV30
cdr3_nt: TGTGCCAGCAGCTTGGGAGGGTACTCCACTGAAGCTTTCTTT; cdr3_aa: CASSLGGYSTEAFF; d_call: .; clone_size: .; j_call: TRBJ1-1; v_call: TRBV11-2
cdr3_nt: TGCGCCAGCAGCTTGGTTGAGGGGATCCATGAAGCTTTCTTT; cdr3_aa: CASSLVEGIHEAFF; d_call: .; clone_size: .; j_call: TRBJ1-1; v_call: TRBV5-1
cdr3_nt: TGTGCCAGCAGTGCCGACAGGGCGGATCAGCCCCAGCATTTT; cdr3_aa: CASSADRADQPQHF; d_call: TRBD1; clone_size: few; j_call: TRBJ1-5; v_call: TRBV12-3/TRBV12-4
cdr3_nt: TGTGCCAGCAGTGGATCCAGCTCCTACGAGCAGTACTTC; cdr3_aa: CASSGSSSYEQYF; d_call: .; clone_size: .; j_call: TRBJ2-7; v_call: TRBV2
cdr3_nt: TGTGCCAGCAGAACCGACAGGGTGGACAATCAGCCCCAGCATTTT; cdr3_aa: CASRTDRVDNQPQHF; d_call: TRBD1; clone_size: few; j_call: TRBJ1-5; v_call: TRBV2
cdr3_nt: TGTGCTAGTGGCCTACCGCTGGGGGGGGCTCCCTACGAGCAGTACTTC; cdr3_aa: CASGLPLGGAPYEQYF; d_call: .; clone_size: .; j_call: TRBJ2-7; v_call: TRBV12-5
cdr3_nt: TGTGCCATCAGTGCGAAGGGGGGAGAGTACGAGCAGTACTTC; cdr3_aa: CAISAKGGEYEQYF; d_call: .; clone_size: many; j_call: TRBJ2-7; v_call: TRBV10-3
cdr3_nt: TGTGCCAGCAGTGTACGGTTATCCTACGAGCAGTACTTC; cdr3_aa: CASSVRLSYEQYF; d_call: .; clone_size: many; j_call: TRBJ2-7; v_call: TRBV6-1
cdr3_nt: TGCAGTGCTAAGGGACTAGCGGATACCTACGAGCAGTACTTC; cdr3_aa: CSAKGLADTYEQYF; d_call: TRBD2; clone_size: many; j_call: TRBJ2-7; v_call: TRBV20-1
cdr3_nt: TGTGCCATCAGTGAGGGGACGGTGAACACTGAAGCTTTCTTT; cdr3_aa: CAISEGTVNTEAFF; d_call: .; clone_size: many; j_call: TRBJ1-1; v_call: TRBV10-3
cdr3_nt: TGCAGTGCCTCAGGGGGTACGAGTGAAGCTTTCTTT; cdr3_aa: CSASGGTSEAFF; d_call: TRBD1; clone_size: many; j_call: TRBJ1-1; v_call: TRBV20-1
cdr3_nt: TGCAGGGTCGCCGGCAGCCAAGCTTTCTTT; cdr3_aa: CRVAGSQAFF; d_call: .; clone_size: many; j_call: TRBJ1-1; v_call: TRBV20-1
cdr3_nt: TGTGCCAGCAGCCAAGGGTCCCCAAGTAGCCCGAACACTGAAGCTTTCTTT; cdr3_aa: CASSQGSPSSPNTEAFF; d_call: .; clone_size: few; j_call: TRBJ1-1; v_call: TRBV3-1
cdr3_nt: TGTGCCAGCAGTTTTCACCCCCACGAGCAGTACTTC; cdr3_aa: CASSFHPHEQYF; d_call: .; clone_size: .; j_call: TRBJ2-7; v_call: TRBV12-3/TRBV12-4
cdr3_nt: TGTGCCAGCAGTGAGGGACAGATCGAGCAGTACTTC; cdr3_aa: CASSEGQIEQYF; d_call: TRBD1; clone_size: once; j_call: TRBJ2-7; v_call: TRBV12-3/TRBV12-4
cdr3_nt: TGTGCCAGCAGCGCCCGATTGGCTAGCGGGGCACGAGAGACCCAGTACTTC; cdr3_aa: CASSARLASGARETQYF; d_call: TRBD2; clone_size: many; j_call: TRBJ2-5; v_call: TRBV9